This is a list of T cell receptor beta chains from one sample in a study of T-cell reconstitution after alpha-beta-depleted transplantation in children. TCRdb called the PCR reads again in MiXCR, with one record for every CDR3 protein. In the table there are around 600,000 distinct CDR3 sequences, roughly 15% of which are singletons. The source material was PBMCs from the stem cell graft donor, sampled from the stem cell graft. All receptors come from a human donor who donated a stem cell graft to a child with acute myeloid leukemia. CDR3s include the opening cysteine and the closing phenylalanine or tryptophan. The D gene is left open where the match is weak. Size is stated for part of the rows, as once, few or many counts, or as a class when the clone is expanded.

CASSLRARQSWVSYNEQFF	TGTGCCAGCAGCTTGCGGGCTAGGCAGTCTTGGGTTTCCTACAATGAGCAGTTCTTC	TRBV5-6	TRBJ2-1	many	-
CSDFNRYTEAFF	TGCAGCGATTTCAACCGGTACACTGAAGCTTTCTTT	TRBV29-1	TRBJ1-1	many	-
CASSIQERETQYF	TGCGCCAGCAGCATCCAGGAGCGGGAGACCCAGTACTTC	TRBV5-1	TRBJ2-5	-	-
CASIGINSGELFF	TGTGCCAGCATAGGAATAAACTCCGGGGAGCTGTTTTTT	TRBV25-1	TRBJ2-2	-	-
CASSSLGASTEAFF	TGTGCCAGCAGCTCTCTGGGGGCTAGTACTGAAGCTTTCTTT	TRBV7-2	TRBJ1-1	-	-
CASSLLLQGSPYNNEQFF	TGTGCCAGCAGCTTACTGCTTCAGGGCAGCCCGTATAACAATGAGCAGTTCTTC	TRBV11-2	TRBJ2-1	-	-
CASSSGQANNEQFF	TGTGCCAGCAGCTCGGGACAGGCTAATAATGAGCAGTTCTTC	TRBV7-6	TRBJ2-1	many	TRBD1
CASSLSMGQVITGELFF	TGTGCCAGCAGCTTATCCATGGGTCAGGTGATCACCGGGGAGCTGTTTTTT	TRBV7-2	TRBJ2-2	-	-
CASGEQLTNTGELFF	TGCGCCAGCGGGGAGCAGCTCACGAACACCGGGGAGCTGTTTTTT	TRBV4-3	TRBJ2-2	many	-
CSVETVAYNEQFF	TGCAGCGTCGAGACCGTTGCCTACAATGAGCAGTTCTTC	TRBV29-1	TRBJ2-1	many	-
CSVPLRASMSQYF	TGCAGTGTCCCCCTCAGGGCCTCTATGTCCCAGTACTTC	TRBV20-1	TRBJ2-5	many	-
CSARSRQGARELFF	TGCAGTGCTAGATCCCGACAGGGGGCCCGGGAGCTGTTTTTT	TRBV20-1	TRBJ2-2	few	TRBD1
CATSDPLSGVDTQYF	TGTGCCACCAGTGACCCCCTAAGTGGAGTGGATACGCAGTATTTT	TRBV24-1	TRBJ2-3	few	-
CASSPADGIEAFF	TGCGCCAGCAGCCCAGCGGATGGTATAGAAGCTTTCTTT	TRBV4-1	TRBJ1-1	-	-
CSVAGRAYNEQFF	TGCAGCGTTGCCGGTCGGGCCTACAATGAGCAGTTCTTC	TRBV29-1	TRBJ2-1	many	-
CSAPQGRTSSYNEQFF	TGCAGTGCTCCCCAAGGTAGGACGAGCTCCTACAATGAGCAGTTCTTC	TRBV20-1	TRBJ2-1	many	-
CASSYGVAGRRTDTQYF	TGTGCCAGCAGTTACGGGGTCGCGGGGAGGCGGACAGATACGCAGTATTTT	TRBV6-5	TRBJ2-3	many	-
CATSRDGHPKDEQFF	TGTGCCACCAGCAGAGACGGACACCCTAAGGATGAGCAGTTCTTC	TRBV15	TRBJ2-1	many	-
CSASLGRDAPLHF	TGCAGTGCTAGTCTCGGAAGGGATGCACCCCTCCACTTT	TRBV20-1	TRBJ1-6	many	-
CASTFGTGYNQPQHF	TGTGCCAGCACCTTCGGAACAGGGTACAATCAGCCCCAGCATTTT	TRBV7-9	TRBJ1-5	-	-
CASSIGGGSGNQPQHF	TGTGCCAGCAGCATTGGGGGGGGCTCGGGCAATCAGCCCCAGCATTTT	TRBV5-6	TRBJ1-5	few	-
CASSKGNSPLHF	TGTGCCAGCAGTAAGGGGAATTCACCCCTCCACTTT	TRBV6-2/TRBV6-3	TRBJ1-6	few	-
CASTEAWGKDEQYF	TGTGCCAGCACCGAAGCCTGGGGTAAGGACGAGCAGTACTTC	TRBV7-2	TRBJ2-7	many	-
CSVGSDGPQHF	TGCAGCGTGGGGTCGGACGGGCCCCAGCATTTT	TRBV29-1	TRBJ1-5	many	-
CSARTSGGPKFF	TGCAGTGCTAGAACTAGCGGGGGTCCCAAGTTCTTC	TRBV20-1	TRBJ2-1	-	TRBD2
CSGGTGRYEQYF	TGCAGCGGAGGGACAGGGAGGTACGAGCAGTACTTC	TRBV29-1	TRBJ2-7	many	TRBD1
CASSQVWGNTEAFF	TGCGCCAGCAGCCAGGTCTGGGGGAACACTGAAGCTTTCTTT	TRBV5-1	TRBJ1-1	-	-
CASSALPETGELFF	TGCGCCAGCAGCGCCCTCCCGGAGACCGGGGAGCTGTTTTTT	TRBV5-1	TRBJ2-2	few	-
CASSFGEFGLNTEAFF	TGCGCCAGCAGCTTTGGGGAGTTTGGGTTGAACACTGAAGCTTTCTTT	TRBV5-1	TRBJ1-1	-	-
CASGSPGVWTDTQYF	TGTGCTAGTGGTTCCCCCGGGGTTTGGACAGATACGCAGTATTTT	TRBV12-5	TRBJ2-3	-	-
CCARDGLTGGSTDTQYF	TGCTGTGCTAGAGATGGGCTTACAGGAGGTAGCACAGATACGCAGTATTTT	TRBV20-1	TRBJ2-3	-	-
CASSLVGRGQGELFF	TGTGCCAGCAGCTTAGTCGGCAGGGGGCAGGGGGAGCTGTTTTTT	TRBV7-2	TRBJ2-2	few	TRBD1
CSVEGGRQGVNNEQFF	TGCAGCGTTGAAGGGGGGCGACAGGGGGTCAACAATGAGCAGTTCTTC	TRBV29-1	TRBJ2-1	-	TRBD1
CASSLESGVDTIYF	TGCGCCAGCAGCTTGGAATCGGGGGTGGACACCATATATTTT	TRBV5-1	TRBJ1-3	few	-
CASSLVALPMLF	TGTGCCAGCAGCTTGGTGGCACTCCCCATGCTCTTC	TRBV5-8	TRBJ1-2	-	-
CSARVIWKGYTF	TGCAGTGCTAGAGTCATCTGGAAGGGCTACACCTTC	TRBV20-1	TRBJ1-2	-	-
CASSQDAEIYGYTF	TGCGCCAGCAGCCAAGACGCGGAGATCTATGGCTACACCTTC	TRBV4-1	TRBJ1-2	-	-
CASSFGGRGGFAEAFF	TGTGCCAGCAGCTTCGGGGGGCGCGGAGGGTTCGCTGAAGCTTTCTTT	TRBV11-3	TRBJ1-1	few	-
CASSSGLYNSPLHF	TGTGCCAGCAGTTCGGGGCTCTATAATTCACCCCTCCACTTT	TRBV12-3/TRBV12-4	TRBJ1-6	-	-
CASSLSPRDEGVPEQFF	TGCGCCAGCAGTCTATCGCCCCGGGACGAAGGGGTTCCTGAGCAGTTCTTC	TRBV5-1	TRBJ2-1	-	-
CSATIYSRDIPF	TGCAGTGCCACGATTTATTCCCGGGACATCCCTTTT	TRBV20-1	TRBJ2-3	many	-
CSAVPLAGGGEQFF	TGCAGTGCCGTCCCGCTAGCGGGTGGGGGGGAGCAGTTCTTC	TRBV20-1	TRBJ2-1	-	TRBD2
CASSGDSRPTNEKLFF	TGTGCCAGCAGTGGTGACAGCCGACCAACTAATGAAAAACTGTTTTTT	TRBV7-2	TRBJ1-4	-	-
CASSQDSAIEGTQHF	TGTGCCAGCAGCCAAGATTCTGCGATTGAGGGTACCCAGCATTTT	TRBV4-2	TRBJ1-5	few	-
CSARTLAGTGGSPLHF	TGCAGTGCTAGAACATTGGCCGGGACAGGAGGCTCACCCCTCCACTTT	TRBV20-1	TRBJ1-6	many	TRBD1
CASSYGLEEKLFF	TGTGCCAGCAGTTACGGGCTGGAGGAAAAACTGTTTTTT	TRBV6-5	TRBJ1-4	many	-
CAWSEGSSYNEQFF	TGTGCCTGGAGTGAAGGGAGCTCCTACAATGAGCAGTTCTTC	TRBV30	TRBJ2-1	-	-
CASHTHKGNTEAFF	TGTGCCAGCCATACCCATAAGGGCAACACTGAAGCTTTCTTT	TRBV6-5	TRBJ1-1	many	-
CASSPGKMKETQYF	TGTGCCAGCAGTCCAGGGAAGATGAAAGAGACCCAGTACTTC	TRBV12-3/TRBV12-4	TRBJ2-5	-	-
CAIGSGTGGLGYNEQFF	TGTGCCATCGGCAGCGGAACAGGGGGCTTAGGCTACAATGAGCAGTTCTTC	TRBV10-3	TRBJ2-1	many	TRBD1
CASSPRGVSYEQYF	TGTGCCAGCAGTCCTCGAGGAGTCTCCTACGAGCAGTACTTC	TRBV7-2	TRBJ2-7	many	-
CASSSGTSFVNEQFF	TGTGCCAGCAGCTCCGGGACTAGCTTCGTCAATGAGCAGTTCTTC	TRBV11-2	TRBJ2-1	-	TRBD2
CASTPRSYPEAFF	TGTGCCAGCACCCCTAGGTCGTACCCTGAAGCTTTCTTT	TRBV6-6	TRBJ1-1	few	-
CASSSSGTVAGELFF	TGTGCCAGCAGCTCATCCGGGACAGTTGCCGGGGAGCTGTTTTTT	TRBV7-3	TRBJ2-2	few	TRBD1
CASSSSQGDNEQYF	TGTGCCAGCAGCTCCAGCCAGGGGGACAACGAGCAGTACTTC	TRBV7-6	TRBJ2-7	-	TRBD1
CASSPTRTTEAFF	TGTGCCAGCAGCCCGACAAGAACTACTGAAGCTTTCTTT	TRBV7-2	TRBJ1-1	many	-
CASSSSAQETQYF	TGTGCCAGCAGCTCTAGCGCCCAAGAGACCCAGTACTTC	TRBV7-2	TRBJ2-5	-	-
CATSRGGGGTDTQYF	TGTGCCACCAGCAGAGGCGGGGGGGGCACAGATACGCAGTATTTT	TRBV15	TRBJ2-3	few	TRBD2